Below are 24 T cell receptor beta chains sequenced from a single sample in a study of T cell responses to AZD1222 COVID-19 vaccine. Sequencing used immunoSEQ multiplex PCR; TCRdb keeps in-frame clones, though not all of them. This table has 150,000 to 200,000 clones, 85% to 90% appearing once. The starting material was peripheral blood, obtained on day 0 of AZD1222 vaccination. All receptors come from an adult in good health.

The chain recombines TRBV2 with TRBJ1-1; unclear D gene. The length of the CDR3 is 13 residues. Trimming took off 5 bases at V and 9 bases at J, with 16 bases between the two ends. Germline CDR1 and CDR2: SNHLY and FYNNEI. The CDR3: CASSSGQPYQAFF. The CDR3 region has the DNA TGTGCCAGCAGTAGCGGGCAACCCTATCAAGCTTTCTTT.

The chain employs TRBV5-1 and TRBJ1-2; TRBD1 matches at 9 bases. The CDR3 has 15 amino acids. Germline V gene lookup returns CDR1 SGHRS and CDR2 YFSETQ. The ends lost 0 bases at V and 8 bases at J; junction bases unmatched: 8. The CDR3 bases are TGCGCCAGCAGCTTGGGTGGGACAGGGCAAAGAGGCTACACCTTC. This encodes CASSLGGTGQRGYTF.

The chain couples TRBV28 to TRBJ2-7; D is unclear. Germline V gene sequence: CDR1 MDHEN, CDR2 SYDVKM. The V gene lost 6 bases and the J gene lost 4 bases, with 16 bases spanning the gap. This CDR3 region has 14 residues. CDR3: CASRLDPVTYEQYF. In DNA, the CDR3 is TGTGCCAGCAGACTCGACCCGGTCACGTACGAGCAGTACTTC.

This clone came up a few times. The same CDR3 also results from other DNA sequences found in this sample. CDR3 loop: CSAGETQYF. The CDR3, as DNA: TGCAGTGCAGGCGAGACCCAGTACTTC. The chain uses TRBV20-1 and TRBJ2-5, with D unresolved. The V end lost 6 bases, the J end lost 5 bases, and 4 bases lay between the germline ends. CDR3 length: 9 residues. Germline CDR1 reads DFQATT; CDR2 reads SNEGSKA (reference sequence).

This chain uses TRBV29-1 with TRBJ1-1; D perhaps matches TRBD1 (6 bases). V lost 1 base to trimming and J lost 0 bases, with 12 bases between them. This CDR3 contains 15 residues. In germline, CDR1 is SQVTM, CDR2 ANQGSEA. CDR3: CSVEGKQGMNTEAFF. CDR3 in DNA: TGCAGCGTTGAAGGTAAACAGGGAATGAACACTGAAGCTTTCTTT.

This clone was seen more than once but under ten times. J is TRBJ2-2 and V is TRBV30, with unresolved D. This CDR3 region has 14 residues. Trimming pared 4 bases from V and 0 bases from J, leaving 9 bases between. Per germline, CDR1 GTSNPN and CDR2 SVGIG (reference sequence). The CDR3: CAWNKGANTGELFF. CDR3 nucleotide sequence: TGTGCCTGGAATAAGGGCGCGAACACCGGGGAGCTGTTTTTT. The variable domain in full, with the rest retrieved from reference TRBV30 and TRBJ2-2, is SQTIHQWPATLVQPVGSPLSLECTVEGTSNPNLYWYRQAAGRGLQLLFYSVGIGQISSEVPQNLSASRPQDRQFILSSKKLLLSDSGFYLCAWNKGANTGELFFGEGSRLTVL.

The chain has TRBV19 and TRBJ2-2; TRBD1 matches 12 bases. Germline V gene sequence: CDR1 LNHDA, CDR2 SQIVND (reference sequence). The CDR3 extends over 15 amino acids. V shed 3 bases and J 9 bases; nucleotides not matched to a gene: 5. The CDR3 sequence: CASSMRGTGGRELFF. The CDR3 DNA sequence: TGTGCCAGTAGTATGAGAGGGACAGGGGGCCGGGAGCTGTTTTTT.

The chain couples TRBV5-1 to TRBJ2-5; possible D gene TRBD2, 6 bases. Germline V gene lookup returns CDR1 SGHRS and CDR2 YFSETQ. The V gene lost 1 base and the J gene lost 4 bases, with 20 bases spanning the gap. The CDR3 runs 17 residues. CDR3 in amino acids: CASSLIPGLKRGETQYF. In nucleotides, the CDR3 is TGCGCCAGCAGCTTGATCCCAGGACTAAAAAGAGGAGAGACCCAGTACTTC.

The rearrangement uses TRBV7-9 and TRBJ1-2, with 7 bases fitting TRBD1. This CDR3 comprises 15 residues. J lost 4 bases, V lost 5 bases, and 10 bases had no gene match. CDR1 SEHNR and CDR2 FQNEAQ come from the germline V gene (reference sequence). The CDR3 DNA is TGTGCCAGCAGCGGAACCGGGACAGCTGTCTATGGCTACACCTTC. As protein: CASSGTGTAVYGYTF. The variable domain in full, completed from reference TRBV7-9 and TRBJ1-2, reads DTGVSQNPRHKITKRGQNVTFRCDPISEHNRLYWYRQTLGQGPEFLTYFQNEAQLEKSRLLSDRFSAERPKGSFSTLEIQRTEQGDSAMYLCASSGTGTAVYGYTFGSGTRLTVV.

The chain uses TRBV5-4 and TRBJ2-7, with D perhaps TRBD2 (6 bases). The V end was cut by 5 bases, the J end by 2 bases, with 17 bases between. Germline CDR1 reads SGHNT; CDR2 reads YYREEE (reference sequence). The CDR3 consists of 15 residues. The CDR3 DNA reads TGTGCCAGCAGTGCCGGGACTCAGCGTACCTACGAGCAGTACTTC. The encoded protein is CASSAGTQRTYEQYF.

V gene TRBV6-5 combines with J gene TRBJ1-1; D not resolved. Germline V gene sequence: CDR1 MNHEY, CDR2 SVGAGI. V was trimmed by 6 bases and J by 4 bases, leaving 15 bases between them. CDR3 size: 14 residues. The CDR3 DNA follows: TGTGCCAGCAGGTTTACTGAAGGGTCCACTGAAGCTTTCTTT. Its translation: CASRFTEGSTEAFF.

The CDR3 sequence: CAISTGGSWETQYF. DNA of the CDR3: TGTGCCATTTCGACAGGGGGGTCGTGGGAGACCCAGTACTTC. This chain connects TRBV28 to TRBJ2-5; 9 positions match TRBD1. The germline V gene encodes CDR1 MDHEN and CDR2 SYDVKM. V lost 10 bases to trimming and J lost 5 bases; unmatched junction nucleotides: 11. This CDR3 spans 14 amino acids.

V is TRBV19 and J is TRBJ2-2; D possibly corresponds to TRBD2 (6 bases). Germline CDR1 is LNHDA and CDR2 is SQIVND (reference sequence). This CDR3 is 17 amino acids long. The germline V and J ends were trimmed by 5 bases and 2 bases, with 18 bases remaining between them. This chain's CDR3 is CASSSLLSSANTGELFF. The CDR3, as DNA: TGTGCCAGTAGTTCGCTCCTCTCTAGCGCTAACACCGGGGAGCTGTTTTTT.

For this clone: Other DNA sequences in this sample translate to the same CDR3. In nucleotides, the CDR3 is TGCAGTGCTAGAGATCAAGCTGAAGCTTTCTTT. Translating gives CSARDQAEAFF. The rearrangement links TRBV20-1 to TRBJ1-1; D is unresolved. The V end was cut by 0 bases, the J end by 6 bases, with 5 bases between. Per germline, CDR1 DFQATT and CDR2 SNEGSKA (reference sequence). This CDR3 spans 11 amino acids.

The chain employs TRBV18 and TRBJ1-1; a weak D match, TRBD1 (6 bases). Trimming left V 3 bases short and J 1 base short, with 12 bases between. The CDR3 covers 15 residues. Germline V lookup: CDR1 KGHSH, CDR2 LQKENI. CDR3 DNA sequence: TGTGCCAGCTCACCTATTATGACAGGGAACACTGAAGCTTTCTTT. This codes for CASSPIMTGNTEAFF.

The rearrangement links TRBV2 to TRBJ2-2; D may match TRBD1 or TRBD2 (5 bases each). Germline V lookup: CDR1 SNHLY, CDR2 FYNNEI. The CDR3 spans 12 residues. Trimming shortened V by 8 bases and J by 6 bases, and 10 bases separated the two germline ends. The CDR3 region has the DNA TGTGCCAGCGTGAGGGACCCCGGGGAGCTGTTTTTT. Translated, it gives CASVRDPGELFF.

V is TRBV25-1 and J is TRBJ2-1; TRBD2 matches 7 bases. CDR1 MGHDK and CDR2 SYGVNS come from the germline V gene. V lost 6 bases, J lost 0 bases, and 8 bases stayed unmatched. The CDR3 sequence is 16 residues long. The CDR3 bases are TGTGCCAGCAGGAAGGGCGGGGGTAACTCCTACAATGAGCAGTTCTTC. Translating it yields CASRKGGGNSYNEQFF.

This chain joins TRBV4-2 and TRBJ2-1, with 11 bases lining up with TRBD2. The CDR3 has 17 residues. With 0 bases clipped from V and 6 bases from J, the junction kept 7 bases outside the gene matches. Germline V lookup: CDR1 LGHNA, CDR2 YNFKEQ. CDR3: CASSQELAGVYGNEQFF. The CDR3 DNA sequence: TGTGCCAGCAGCCAAGAACTAGCGGGAGTTTATGGCAATGAGCAGTTCTTC.

The rearrangement links TRBV6-5 to TRBJ2-5; tentatively, D is TRBD1 or TRBD2 (5 bases each). The germline V gene encodes CDR1 MNHEY and CDR2 SVGAGI. CDR3 length: 14 amino acids. V lost 6 bases to trimming and J lost 5 bases, with 16 bases between them. The CDR3, as DNA: TGTGCCAGCAGGGGGACCCTCCCAAAGGAGACCCAGTACTTC. Translating gives CASRGTLPKETQYF.

This clone appeared a single time. This chain connects TRBV18 to TRBJ1-5; the D is unclear. CDR1 and CDR2 (germline): KGHSH, LQKENI. Trimming shortened V by 2 bases and J by 2 bases, and 10 bases separated the two germline ends. The CDR3 is made up of 15 amino acids. The CDR3 DNA reads TGTGCCAGCTCACCATCTTCGTTCGGCAATCAGCCCCAGCATTTT. Translating it yields CASSPSSFGNQPQHF.

This rearrangement joins TRBV19 to TRBJ1-2; weak D call: TRBD1 (6 bases). V was trimmed by 3 bases and J by 3 bases, leaving 8 bases between them. The CDR3 is 13 amino acids. Germline lookup yields CDR1 LNHDA and CDR2 SQIVND (reference sequence). The CDR3 DNA reads TGTGCCAGTAGTATTTCAGGGGACTATGGCTACACCTTC. Protein product: CASSISGDYGYTF. Combining the CDR3 with reference TRBV19 and TRBJ1-2 gives the whole variable domain DGGITQSPKYLFRKEGQNVTLSCEQNLNHDAMYWYRQDPGQGLRLIYYSQIVNDFQKGDIAEGYSVSREKKESFPLTVTSAQKNPTAFYLCASSISGDYGYTFGSGTRLTVV.

V and J are TRBV5-1 and TRBJ1-4; 7 nucleotides line up with TRBD1. CDR1 is SGHRS and CDR2 is YFSETQ in the germline V gene. The V and J ends lost 4 bases and 6 bases, in that order; junction bases with no gene match: 9. The CDR3 loop spans 15 amino acids. CDR3 protein: CASSTAGGWDEKLFF. CDR3 bases: TGCGCCAGCAGCACGGCAGGGGGGTGGGATGAAAAACTGTTTTTT.

This clone is a singleton in its sample. CDR3 bases: TGTGCCATCATGACACAGAACACCGGGGAGCTGTTTTTT. Translating gives CAIMTQNTGELFF. The V and J genes are TRBV28 and TRBJ2-2, with D unresolved. This CDR3 region has 13 residues. The germline gives CDR1 MDHEN, CDR2 SYDVKM. V was cut by 10 bases and J by 1 base, with 10 bases left in between.

This clone was detected only a few times. The genes are TRBV5-1 and TRBJ1-4; no clear D. CDR1 and CDR2 from the germline V gene are SGHRS and YFSETQ. The CDR3 consists of 15 residues. Trimming removed 0 bases at V and 2 bases at J, with 8 bases between. Written as DNA, the CDR3 is TGCGCCAGCAGCTTGGCCTCGGCGACTAATGAAAAACTGTTTTTT. It is translated as CASSLASATNEKLFF. Using reference TRBV5-1 and TRBJ1-4 for the parts outside the CDR3, the full variable domain is KAGVTQTPRYLIKTRGQQVTLSCSPISGHRSVSWYQQTPGQGLQFLFEYFSETQRNKGNFPGRFSGRQFSNSRSEMNVSTLELGDSALYLCASSLASATNEKLFFGSGTQLSVL.